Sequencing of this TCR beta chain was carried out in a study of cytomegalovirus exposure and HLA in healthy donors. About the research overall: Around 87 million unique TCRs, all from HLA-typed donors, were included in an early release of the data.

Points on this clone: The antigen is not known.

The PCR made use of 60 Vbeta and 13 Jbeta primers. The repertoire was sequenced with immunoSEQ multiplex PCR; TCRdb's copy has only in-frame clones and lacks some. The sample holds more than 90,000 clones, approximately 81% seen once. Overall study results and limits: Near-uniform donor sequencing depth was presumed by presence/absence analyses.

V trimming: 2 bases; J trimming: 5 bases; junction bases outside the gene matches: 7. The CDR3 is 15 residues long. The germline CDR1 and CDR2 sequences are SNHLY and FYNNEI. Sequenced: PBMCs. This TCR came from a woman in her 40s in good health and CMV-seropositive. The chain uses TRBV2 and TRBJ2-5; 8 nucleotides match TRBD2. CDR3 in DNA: TGTGCCAGCAGTGAACTAAGACGGGAGGGGGAGACCCAGTACTTC. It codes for CASSELRREGETQYF. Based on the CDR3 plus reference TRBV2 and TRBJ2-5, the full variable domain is EPEVTQTPSHQVTQMGQEVILRCVPISNHLYFYWYRQILGQKVEFLVSFYNNEISEKSEIFDDQFSVERPDGSNFTLKIRSTKLEDSAMYFCASSELRREGETQYFGPGTRLLVL.